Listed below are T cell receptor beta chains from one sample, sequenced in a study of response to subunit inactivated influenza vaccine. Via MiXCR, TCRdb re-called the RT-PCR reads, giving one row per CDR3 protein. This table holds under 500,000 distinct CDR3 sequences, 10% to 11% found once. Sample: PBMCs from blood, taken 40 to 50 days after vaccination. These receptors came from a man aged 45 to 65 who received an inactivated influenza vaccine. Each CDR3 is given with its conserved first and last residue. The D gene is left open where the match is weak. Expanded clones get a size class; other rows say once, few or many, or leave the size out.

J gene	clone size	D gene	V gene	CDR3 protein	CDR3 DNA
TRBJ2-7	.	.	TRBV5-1	CASSFLTDSSYEQYF	TGCGCCAGCAGCTTCCTGACGGATAGCTCCTACGAGCAGTACTTC
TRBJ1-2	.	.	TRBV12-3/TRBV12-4	CASSRQGYGYTF	TGTGCCAGCAGTAGGCAGGGATATGGCTACACCTTC
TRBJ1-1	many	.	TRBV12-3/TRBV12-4	CASTRGPYTEAFF	TGTGCCAGCACTCGGGGGCCGTACACTGAAGCTTTCTTT
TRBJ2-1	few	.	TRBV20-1	CSPVSSFRNEQFF	TGCAGTCCGGTGTCTAGTTTTCGCAATGAGCAGTTCTTC
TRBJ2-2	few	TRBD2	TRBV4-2	CASSHSGSSGELFF	TGTGCCAGCAGCCACAGCGGGAGCTCCGGGGAGCTGTTTTTT
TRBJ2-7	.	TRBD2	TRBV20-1	CSARVITSGSPYEQYF	TGCAGTGCTAGAGTGATAACTAGCGGGAGCCCCTACGAGCAGTACTTC
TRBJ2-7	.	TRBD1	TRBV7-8	CASSFQPGQGHEQYF	TGTGCCAGCAGCTTCCAACCGGGACAGGGCCACGAGCAGTACTTC
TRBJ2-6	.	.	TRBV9	CASSVFGGSGANVLTF	TGTGCCAGCAGCGTATTTGGGGGGTCTGGGGCCAACGTCCTGACTTTC
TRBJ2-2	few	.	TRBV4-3	CASSQDPGTVNTGELFF	TGCGCCAGCAGCCAAGATCCGGGGACCGTAAACACCGGGGAGCTGTTTTTT
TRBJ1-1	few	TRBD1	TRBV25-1	CASSERGREGAFF	TGTGCCAGCAGTGAAAGGGGGCGTGAGGGGGCTTTCTTT
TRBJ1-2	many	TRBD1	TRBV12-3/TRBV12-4	CASSLPGGAWGYTF	TGTGCCAGCAGTTTGCCAGGGGGCGCCTGGGGCTACACCTTC
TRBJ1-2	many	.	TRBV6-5	CASSYSGDGDYGYTF	TGTGCCAGCAGTTACTCAGGCGACGGGGACTATGGCTACACCTTC
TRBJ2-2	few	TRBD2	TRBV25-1	CASSEWGGRDTGELFF	TGTGCCAGCAGTGAATGGGGGGGAAGAGACACCGGGGAGCTGTTTTTT
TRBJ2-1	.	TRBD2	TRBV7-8	CASSLDTSGAYNEQFF	TGTGCCAGCAGCTTAGATACTAGCGGAGCCTACAATGAGCAGTTCTTC
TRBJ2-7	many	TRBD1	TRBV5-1	CASSSTGSYEQYF	TGCGCCAGCAGCTCGACAGGGAGTTACGAGCAGTACTTC
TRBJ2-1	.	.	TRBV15	CATRSSYNEQFF	TGTGCCACCCGGTCGTCCTACAATGAGCAGTTCTTC
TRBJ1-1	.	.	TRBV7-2	CASSFRQLSNTEAFF	TGTGCCAGCAGCTTTCGACAGTTATCGAACACTGAAGCTTTCTTT
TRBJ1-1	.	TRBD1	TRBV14	CASSLWDSTEAFF	TGTGCCAGCAGCCTTTGGGACAGCACCGAAGCTTTCTTT
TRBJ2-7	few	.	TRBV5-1	CASSLRGGSVYEQYF	TGCGCCAGCAGCTTGCGCGGGGGCTCCGTCTACGAGCAGTACTTC
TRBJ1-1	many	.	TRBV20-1	CSARVGGINTEAFF	TGCAGTGCTAGAGTAGGGGGGATCAACACTGAAGCTTTCTTT
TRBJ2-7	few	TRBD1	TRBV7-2	CASSLDRVIYEQYF	TGTGCCAGCAGCCTCGACAGGGTTATTTACGAGCAGTACTTC
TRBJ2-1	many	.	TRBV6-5	CASSYAGGGEQFF	TGTGCCAGCAGTTACGCCGGGGGAGGTGAGCAGTTCTTC
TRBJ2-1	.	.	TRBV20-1	CSARPALGDEQFF	TGCAGTGCTAGACCGGCCCTGGGGGATGAGCAGTTCTTC
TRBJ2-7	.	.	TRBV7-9	CASSPVHEQYF	TGTGCCAGCAGCCCTGTCCACGAGCAGTACTTC
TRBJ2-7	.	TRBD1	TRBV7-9	CASVSIRTGVYEQYF	TGTGCCAGTGTATCTATTAGGACAGGGGTCTACGAGCAGTACTTC
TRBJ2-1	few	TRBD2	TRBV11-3	CASSPSGSSEQFF	TGTGCCAGCAGCCCTAGCGGGAGCAGTGAGCAGTTCTTC
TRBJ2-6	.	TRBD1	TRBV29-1	CSVSQYRGSGANVLTF	TGCAGCGTTTCTCAATACAGGGGCTCTGGGGCCAACGTCCTGACTTTC
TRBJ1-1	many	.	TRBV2	CASSVDGVGTEAFF	TGTGCCAGCAGTGTGGACGGGGTGGGCACTGAAGCTTTCTTT